This TCR beta chain was identified during a study of T cells expressing NK-cell markers. cDNA encoding TCR beta was synthesized via 5'RACE template switching incorporating UMIs. TCRdb reprocessed the 5' RACE reads, keeping one entry per CDR3 protein, no DNA. This table lists 550,000 to 600,000 distinct CDR3 sequences. This CDR3 spans 15 amino acids. Findings and limits, study-wide: Dominant NKG2C+ clonotypes in roughly 6 donors made up roughly 1.0-7.0% of CD8+ T cells.

As concerns this clonotype: Antigen unknown.

The chain combines TRBV12-3 or TRBV12-4 with TRBJ1-2; TCRdb returns TRBD1, unconfirmable since there is no DNA. This TCR was recovered from a man aged 18 to 29 in good health. Sequences were obtained from blood T cells: a sorted CD56 or NKG2C T cell subset, CD4+ or CD8+ T cells, or bulk PBMC T cells (not recorded which). The chain's CDR3 is CASSLGQGYNYGYTF.